One sample yielded the 29 T cell receptor beta chains listed below, sequenced in a study of beta chain features in type 1 diabetes. Every isolated RNA sample was fully reverse transcribed, so sequencing captured expressed TCRB transcripts. The table came from immunoSEQ multiplex PCR; TCRdb's copy has only in-frame clones and leaves some out. Among roughly 170,000 clones listed, around an eighth were seen once. The sample consisted of central memory CD4+ T cells from blood. These receptors all stem from a woman under 30 in good health.

In its sample, this clone was seen a few times. The rearrangement links TRBV5-4 to TRBJ2-1; a weak D match, TRBD2 (5 bases). The germline V gene encodes CDR1 SGHNT and CDR2 YYREEE (reference sequence). CDR3 size: 15 residues. Trimming removed 0 bases at V and 5 bases at J, with 12 bases between. The CDR3 sequence is CASSLGGSGNNEQFF. As DNA, the CDR3 is TGTGCCAGCAGCTTGGGTGGGAGTGGTAACAATGAGCAGTTCTTC.

This clone has just a few counts. Other nucleotide sequences in the sample specify the same CDR3. The chain recombines TRBV25-1 with TRBJ2-3, with 7 bases fitting TRBD1. Germline V gives CDR1 MGHDK, CDR2 SYGVNS. Trimming took 3 bases from V and 0 from J; bases not matched to a gene: 0. The CDR3 has 14 amino acids. CDR3 region: CASSDRGSTDTQYF. The CDR3 nucleotides are TGTGCCAGCAGTGACAGGGGGAGCACAGATACGCAGTATTTT.

Many counts were recorded for this clone. The chain has TRBV7-9 and TRBJ2-3, with 11 nucleotides matching TRBD2. V lost 5 bases, J lost 3 bases, and 7 bases stayed unmatched. The CDR3 length is 16 residues. In germline, CDR1 is SEHNR, CDR2 FQNEAQ (reference sequence). CDR3 in amino acids: CASSTRLAGRTDTQYF. In DNA form, the CDR3 reads TGTGCCAGCAGCACCAGACTAGCGGGAAGGACAGATACGCAGTATTTT.

This clone came up a few times. The rearrangement joins TRBV29-1 to TRBJ1-2, with 9 bases that match TRBD1. The J segment lost 8 bases and the V segment lost 7 bases, leaving 14 bases of the junction unmatched. The CDR3 runs to 14 residues. Germline CDR1 and CDR2: SQVTM and ANQGSEA. The CDR3 DNA reads as TGCAGCGCATTCCACAGGGGGCCTCCATGGGGCTACACCTTC. It encodes CSAFHRGPPWGYTF.

The sample holds a few counts of this clone. The V call is TRBV5-1, the J call TRBJ2-3, with 11 positions matching TRBD2. The junction had 4 bases not matched to a gene; V was cut back by 2 bases and J by 2 bases. The CDR3 is 16 residues long. The germline gives CDR1 SGHRS, CDR2 YFSETQ. CDR3 sequence (DNA): TGCGCCAGCAGCTTCGGGACTAGCGGCAACACAGATACGCAGTATTTT. It codes for CASSFGTSGNTDTQYF.

V usage is TRBV21-1 and J usage is TRBJ1-2; the tabulated D call, TRBD1, remains unverified against the DNA. TRBV21-1 is designated a pseudogene. The CDR3 runs to 12 residues. CDR3 residues: CAKNQGAQGYTF. CDR3 nucleotide sequence: TGTGCCAAGAACCAGGGGGCACAAGGCTACACCTTC.

This clone came up many times. The chain uses TRBV5-1 and TRBJ2-7, with D possibly matching TRBD1 (6 bases). V was cut by 4 bases and J by 3 bases, with 11 bases left in between. CDR1 and CDR2 (germline): SGHRS, YFSETQ. This CDR3 comprises 13 residues. The CDR3 region is CASSPDSYYEQYF. The DNA for the CDR3 is TGCGCCAGCAGCCCGGACAGCTACTACGAGCAGTACTTC.

The chain uses TRBV28 and TRBJ2-7, with TRBD1 matching over 7 bases. This CDR3 is built from 15 residues. The V and J ends lost 2 bases and 6 bases, in that order; junction bases with no gene match: 10. Germline-derived CDR1 and CDR2 are MDHEN and SYDVKM. Here the CDR3 DNA reads TGTGCCAGCAGTTTAAGGACAGGCATCGCGAGCGAGCAGTACTTC. It is translated as CASSLRTGIASEQYF.

V is TRBV5-1 and J is TRBJ2-1; TRBD1 aligns across 10 bases. CDR1 SGHRS and CDR2 YFSETQ come from the germline V gene. This CDR3 has 13 amino acids. The V gene end was trimmed by 3 bases and the J gene end by 6 bases; junction bases not matched to a gene: 0. CDR3 sequence: CASSWTGGNEQFF. CDR3 coding DNA: TGCGCCAGCAGCTGGACAGGGGGCAATGAGCAGTTCTTC.

The sample holds one count of this clone. J is TRBJ2-3 and V is TRBV9; TRBD1 might be the D (6 bases). Trimming shortened V by 2 bases and J by 1 base, and 11 bases separated the two germline ends. Germline V gives CDR1 SGDLS, CDR2 YYNGEE. The CDR3 spans 15 residues. CDR3 protein: CASSVKGVGTDTQYF. DNA for the CDR3: TGTGCCAGCAGCGTGAAGGGGGTGGGCACAGATACGCAGTATTTT.

This chain connects TRBV28 to TRBJ1-4; weak D call: TRBD1 (6 bases). Germline V gives CDR1 MDHEN, CDR2 SYDVKM. There are 13 residues in the CDR3. The V and J ends lost 6 bases and 8 bases respectively, with 13 bases between them. The DNA for the CDR3 is TGTGCCAGCAGACAGGGATTAGAGGAAAAACTGTTTTTT. Amino acids: CASRQGLEEKLFF. The full variable domain, completed using reference TRBV28 and TRBJ1-4, is DVKVTQSSRYLVKRTGEKVFLECVQDMDHENMFWYRQDPGLGLRLIYFSYDVKMKEKGDIPEGYSVSREKKERFSLILESASTNQTSMYLCASRQGLEEKLFFGSGTQLSVL.

The rearrangement uses TRBV4-2 and TRBJ2-1; TRBD2 aligns across 10 bases. The V segment lost 1 base and the J segment 8 bases; nucleotides outside the gene matches: 8. CDR1 is LGHNA and CDR2 is YNFKEQ in the germline V gene. The CDR3 contains 16 residues. As DNA, the CDR3 is TGTGCCAGCAGCCAAGGTTGGAAAACTAGCGGGGATGAGCAGTTCTTC. This sequence encodes CASSQGWKTSGDEQFF.

This clone was seen ten or more times. The rearrangement joins TRBV5-4 to TRBJ2-2; 9 nucleotides match TRBD2. This CDR3 spans 15 amino acids. V was pared by 4 bases and J by 4 bases, with 5 bases of the junction left unmatched. CDR1 SGHNT and CDR2 YYREEE come from the germline V gene (reference sequence). For the CDR3, the DNA is TGTGCCAGCAGCCAGTTAGCGGGAGTCACCGGGGAGCTGTTTTTT. Its protein product is CASSQLAGVTGELFF.

J is TRBJ1-4 and V is TRBV15; D call uncertain. CDR3 size: 14 residues. CDR1 and CDR2 (germline): LNHNV, YYDKDF (reference sequence). Trimming took 6 bases from V and 0 from J, leaving 8 bases between them. For the CDR3, the DNA is TGTGCCACCAGTCAGAACCCAACTAATGAAAAACTGTTTTTT. Protein product: CATSQNPTNEKLFF.

The V call is TRBV6-1, the J call TRBJ1-2; D gene ambiguous. This CDR3 contains 13 residues. Germline V gives CDR1 MNHNS, CDR2 SASEGT. V lost 0 bases, J lost 3 bases, and 5 bases lay in between. This CDR3 is CASSEAAYYGYTF. The DNA of the CDR3 is TGTGCCAGCAGTGAAGCAGCATACTATGGCTACACCTTC.

This clone was recorded many times. The chain carries TRBV27 and TRBJ2-2; the match to TRBD2 covers 13 bases. The V gene end was trimmed by 9 bases and the J gene end by 3 bases; junction bases not matched to a gene: 10. In germline, CDR1 is MNHEY, CDR2 SMNVEV (reference sequence). The CDR3 spans 17 residues. DNA of the CDR3: TGTGCCAGAAAATGGACTAGCGGGAGAAACGACACCGGGGAGCTGTTTTTT. Translating gives CARKWTSGRNDTGELFF.

The V call is TRBV5-6, the J call TRBJ2-3; 8 bases agree with TRBD1. This CDR3 contains 15 residues. V shed 4 bases and J 2 bases; nucleotides not matched to a gene: 6. Per the germline V gene, CDR1 is SGHDT and CDR2 is YYEEEE. The CDR3 nucleotides read TGTGCCAGCAGCATCAGGGGGCGCGACACAGATACGCAGTATTTT. Amino acids: CASSIRGRDTDTQYF.

This chain links TRBV11-3 with TRBJ2-5, with D possibly matching TRBD1 (5 bases). The CDR3 is 18 amino acids. V was shortened by 4 bases and J by 1 base, with 22 bases between the two germline ends. Germline loops: CDR1 SGHNT, CDR2 YENEEA. This CDR3 reads CASSSAVLGAGFQETQYF. DNA for the CDR3: TGTGCCAGCAGCTCGGCTGTTCTAGGGGCAGGCTTCCAAGAGACCCAGTACTTC. The variable domain in full, completed from reference TRBV11-3 and TRBJ2-5, reads EAGVVQSPRYKIIEKKQPVAFWCNPISGHNTLYWYLQNLGQGPELLIRYENEEAVDDSQLPKDRFSAERLKGVDSTLKIQPAELGDSAVYLCASSSAVLGAGFQETQYFGPGTRLLVL.

This clone occurred many times. The chain carries TRBV7-9 and TRBJ1-2, with D tentatively TRBD1 (6 bases). The CDR3 has 14 residues. V dropped 4 bases and J dropped 6 bases, with 15 bases sitting between them. The V gene's germline CDR1 is SEHNR and CDR2 FQNEAQ (reference sequence). CDR3 nucleotide sequence: TGTGCCAGCAGCTCACTGGCGGGGGGCGATGGCTACACCTTC. Encoded protein: CASSSLAGGDGYTF.

The V call is TRBV29-1, the J call TRBJ2-1; D not resolved. Germline CDR1 reads SQVTM; CDR2 reads ANQGSEA. This CDR3 is 12 amino acids long. Trimming took 4 bases from V and 3 from J, leaving 7 bases between them. DNA for the CDR3: TGCAGCGTTGCTGCGGTCTACAATGAGCAGTTCTTC. Translation: CSVAAVYNEQFF.

This clone was observed a handful of times. DNA for the CDR3: TGCAGCGTTGAAAAGGGGGCAGGGGGAACGGGTGGCTACACCTTC. Encoded protein: CSVEKGAGGTGGYTF. The chain uses TRBV29-1 and TRBJ1-2; 7 bases line up with TRBD1. The germline V gene has CDR1 SQVTM and CDR2 ANQGSEA. The CDR3 is 15 residues long. J was trimmed by 7 bases and V by 2 bases; bases with no gene match: 13.

This clone has just a few counts. This sequence joins TRBV7-9 and TRBJ2-2, with a weak D call TRBD2 (5 bases). CDR1 is SEHNR and CDR2 is FQNEAQ in the germline V gene (reference sequence). Deletions cut 10 bases from V and 0 bases from J, with 18 bases between. The CDR3 totals 16 residues. The CDR3, as DNA: TGTGCCACCCTACTGGAGGCTTTCGCGAACACCGGGGAGCTGTTTTTT. Its translation is CATLLEAFANTGELFF.

The V call is TRBV5-6, the J call TRBJ1-2; the match to TRBD1 covers 9 bases. Germline CDR1 SGHDT, CDR2 YYEEEE. This CDR3 is built from 17 residues. The V and J ends lost 8 bases and 1 base, in that order; junction bases with no gene match: 15. The CDR3 DNA reads TGTGCCAGTTGGGGCCCTCTAAACAGGGGGCGTAACTATGGCTACACCTTC. It translates to CASWGPLNRGRNYGYTF.

This clone was counted between two and nine times. The chain employs TRBV5-4 and TRBJ2-1, with 12 bases that match TRBD2. Germline-derived CDR1 and CDR2 are SGHNT and YYREEE (reference sequence). V gave up 2 bases and J gave up 8 bases; unmatched junction bases: 5. The CDR3 length is 15 residues. For the CDR3, the DNA is TGTGCCAGCAGCTTAGGACTAGCGGGAAACTATGAGCAGTTCTTC. Translated: CASSLGLAGNYEQFF.

The rearrangement joins TRBV29-1 to TRBJ2-3; D call uncertain. The V gene's germline CDR1 is SQVTM and CDR2 ANQGSEA. The CDR3 has 13 amino acids. Trimming took 4 bases from V and 6 from J, leaving 14 bases between them. CDR3 amino acids: CSVAFTAGDTQYF. The CDR3 coding sequence is TGCAGCGTTGCATTTACCGCCGGGGATACGCAGTATTTT.

CDR3 amino acids: CASSLETGREYF. The CDR3 region has the DNA TGTGCCAGCAGCTTAGAGACAGGGCGGGAGTACTTC. The chain uses TRBV7-2 and TRBJ2-7; 7 nucleotides agree with TRBD1. CDR3 length: 12 residues. The junction had 5 bases not matched to a gene; V was cut back by 1 base and J by 11 bases. Germline CDR1 reads SGHTA; CDR2 reads FQGNSA.

The chain has TRBV28 and TRBJ1-2; D call uncertain. The V gene's germline CDR1 is MDHEN and CDR2 SYDVKM. The V end was cut by 2 bases, the J end by 8 bases, with 15 bases between. There are 14 residues in the CDR3. CDR3 sequence: CASSLGLGSEGYTF. CDR3 bases: TGTGCCAGCAGTTTAGGTTTAGGATCGGAGGGCTACACCTTC.

The CDR3 spells CASSLGQGDLAEQFF. The DNA for the CDR3 is TGTGCCAGCAGCTTGGGACAGGGGGATTTGGCTGAGCAGTTCTTC. V usage is TRBV11-3 and J usage is TRBJ2-1; 11 nucleotides match TRBD1. Per germline, CDR1 SGHNT and CDR2 YENEEA. With V trimmed by 3 bases and J by 9 bases, 7 bases remained unmatched. CDR3 size: 15 residues.

The table lists this clone with a few counts. The chain employs TRBV25-1 and TRBJ2-1; possibly TRBD1 for D (6 bases). Trimming cost V 5 bases and J 6 bases, with 14 bases left between them. Germline values: CDR1 MGHDK, CDR2 SYGVNS. This CDR3 is 14 amino acids long. CDR3 bases: TGTGCCAGCAGTAATCAGGGGAAGGGCAATGAGCAGTTCTTC. Protein product: CASSNQGKGNEQFF.